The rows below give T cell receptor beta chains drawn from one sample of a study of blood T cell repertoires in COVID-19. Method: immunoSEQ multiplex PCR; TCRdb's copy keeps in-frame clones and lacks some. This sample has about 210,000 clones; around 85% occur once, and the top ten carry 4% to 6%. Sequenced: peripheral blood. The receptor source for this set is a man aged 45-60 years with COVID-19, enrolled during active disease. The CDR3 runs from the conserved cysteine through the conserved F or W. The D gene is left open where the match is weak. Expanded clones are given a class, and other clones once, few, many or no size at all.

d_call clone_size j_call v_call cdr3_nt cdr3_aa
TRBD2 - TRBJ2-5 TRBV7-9 TGTGCCAGCAGCCCCGGGACTAGCGGGGGTAAAGAGACCCAGTACTTC CASSPGTSGGKETQYF
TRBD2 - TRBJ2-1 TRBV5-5 TGTGCCAGCAGGGGATGGACTAGCGTTACCTACAATGAGCAGTTCTTC CASRGWTSVTYNEQFF
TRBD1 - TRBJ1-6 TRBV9 TGTGCCAGCAGCTCCACGACAGGGGCCAATTCACCCCTCCACTTT CASSSTTGANSPLHF
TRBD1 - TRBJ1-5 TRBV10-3 TGTGCCATCAGTAAGGGACAGGGGGACCAGCCCCAGCATTTT CAISKGQGDQPQHF
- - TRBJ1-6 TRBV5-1 TGCGCCAGCAGCCCTGTTCTGAGCTCCTATAATTCACCCCTCCACTTT CASSPVLSSYNSPLHF
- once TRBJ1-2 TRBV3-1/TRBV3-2 TGTGCCAGCAGCCACATCATCTCAGCTAACTATGGCTACACCTTC CASSHIISANYGYTF
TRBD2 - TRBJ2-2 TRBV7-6 TGTGCCAGCAGCAACATCCCGGGACTAGCGGGGGGCCTATTGAGAACCGGGGAGCTGTTTTTT CASSNIPGLAGGLLRTGELFF
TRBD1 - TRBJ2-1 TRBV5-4 TGTGCCAGCAGCCCCTGGACAGGGGGCAATGAGCAGTTCTTC CASSPWTGGNEQFF
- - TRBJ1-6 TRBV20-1 TGCAGTGCTAGTCAGTTGAATTCACCCCTCCACTTT CSASQLNSPLHF
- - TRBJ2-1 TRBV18 TGTGCCAGCTCACCTATTCCAGATCGTTACAATGAGCAGTTCTTC CASSPIPDRYNEQFF
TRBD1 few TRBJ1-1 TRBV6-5 TGTGCCAGCAACCTCCAGGGGGACACTGAAGCTTTCTTT CASNLQGDTEAFF
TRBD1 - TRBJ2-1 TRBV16 TGTGCCAGCAGCCGGGGGGTTCAGGGGGCTTCCTACAATGAGCAGTTCTTC CASSRGVQGASYNEQFF
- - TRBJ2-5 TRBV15 TGTGCCACCAGCAGCCGACTAGTCCAAGAGACCCAGTACTTC CATSSRLVQETQYF
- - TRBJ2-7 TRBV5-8 TGTGCCAGCCGGGGAGTCTCCTACGAGCAGTACTTC CASRGVSYEQYF
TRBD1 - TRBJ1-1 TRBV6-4 TGTGCCAGCAGTGGCCGCGACAGGGCCCCTTGGGCTGAAGCTTTCTTT CASSGRDRAPWAEAFF
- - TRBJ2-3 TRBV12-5 TGTGCTAGTGGTTTCAGTGGAGGGAGCACAGATACGCAGTATTTT CASGFSGGSTDTQYF
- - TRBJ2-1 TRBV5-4 TGTGCCAGCAGCTTGAGAGGACTATTTTACAATGAGCAGTTCTTC CASSLRGLFYNEQFF
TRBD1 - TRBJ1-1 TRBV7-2 TGTGCCAGCAGCTTTTGGGACAGGAACACTGAAGCTTTCTTT CASSFWDRNTEAFF
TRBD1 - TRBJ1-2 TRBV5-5 TGTGCCAGCAGCTCCGGACAGGGGAACTATGGCTACACCTTC CASSSGQGNYGYTF
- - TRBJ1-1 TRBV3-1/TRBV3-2 TGTGCCAGCAGCCGCGGCGGGGGCACTGAAGCTTTCTTT CASSRGGGTEAFF
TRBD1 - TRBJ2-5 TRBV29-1 TGCAGCGTTATTAGACAGGGGGCTTGGGAGACCCAGTACTTC CSVIRQGAWETQYF
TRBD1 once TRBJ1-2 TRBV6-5 TGTGCCAGCAGTAACCGGGACAGGGGGCGCCGTGGCTACACCTTC CASSNRDRGRRGYTF
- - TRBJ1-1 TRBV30 TGTGCCTGGAGTGTACTAACCGACACTGAAGCTTTCTTT CAWSVLTDTEAFF
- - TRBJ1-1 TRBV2 TGTGCCAGCAGACGCGAGCCTCGACTTGGGGCTTTCTTT CASRREPRLGAFF
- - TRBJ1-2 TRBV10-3 TGTGCCATCAGTGAAGGTGGCCTCAACGGGGACTATGGCTACACCTTC CAISEGGLNGDYGYTF
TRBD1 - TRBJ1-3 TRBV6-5 TGTGCCAGCAGACGGACAGGGGGAAACACCATATATTTT CASRRTGGNTIYF
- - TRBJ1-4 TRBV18 TGTGCCAGCTCTCAAAGTCAGGGCCCAAATGAAAAACTGTTTTTT CASSQSQGPNEKLFF
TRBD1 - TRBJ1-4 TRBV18 TGTGCCAGCCGGGACAGCTTATCGGCCCTAAAACTGTTTTTT CASRDSLSALKLFF
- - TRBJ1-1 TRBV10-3 TGTGCCATCCTGGGAGGCACTGAAGCTTTCTTT CAILGGTEAFF
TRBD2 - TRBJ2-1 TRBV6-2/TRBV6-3 TGTGCCAGCAGTTACTCGCTAGCGGCCCGATCCTACAATGAGCAGTTCTTC CASSYSLAARSYNEQFF
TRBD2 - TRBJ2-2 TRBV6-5 TGTGCCAGCAGTTTTCTAGCGGCCGGAACCGGGGAGCTGTTTTTT CASSFLAAGTGELFF
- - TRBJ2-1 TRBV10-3 TGTGCCATCAGTGAGGTCCGGGGGAGCTCCTACAATGAGCAGTTCTTC CAISEVRGSSYNEQFF
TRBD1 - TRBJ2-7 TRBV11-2 TGTGCCAGCACGAGGGGGCTATACTACGAGCAGTACTTC CASTRGLYYEQYF
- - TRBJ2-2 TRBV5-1 TGCGCCAGCAGCCGCGGAGGAGCGAACACCGGGGAGCTGTTTTTT CASSRGGANTGELFF
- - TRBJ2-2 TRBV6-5 TGTGCCAGCCGGGACTTCCCCACCGGGGAGCTGTTTTTT CASRDFPTGELFF
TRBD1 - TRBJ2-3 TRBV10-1 TGCGCCAGCCGTCCCGGGACAGGGGCAGATACGCAGTATTTT CASRPGTGADTQYF
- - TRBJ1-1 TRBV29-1 TGCAGCGCGGCCGGGACACAGAACACTGAAGCTTTCTTT CSAAGTQNTEAFF
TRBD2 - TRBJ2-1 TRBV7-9 TGTGCCAGCAGCCCCCGGACTAGCGAGAGCCACCGGGGTGAGCAGTTCTTC CASSPRTSESHRGEQFF
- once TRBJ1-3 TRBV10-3 TGTGCCATCAGTGAGGCAGGGGCTGGAAACACCATATATTTT CAISEAGAGNTIYF
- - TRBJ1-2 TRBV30 TGTGCCTGGAGTGGAATGGGAGTTTTGGGCTACACCTTC CAWSGMGVLGYTF
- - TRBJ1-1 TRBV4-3 TGCGCCAGCAGCCAAGACCGGTTAGGCAGGGTAGGAGCTGAAGCTTTCTTT CASSQDRLGRVGAEAFF
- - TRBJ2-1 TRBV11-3 TGTGCCAGCAGCCCCATAGCGGTCCCCTACAATGAGCAGTTCTTC CASSPIAVPYNEQFF
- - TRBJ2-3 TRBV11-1 TGTGCCAGCAGCGAGGCGGGGGATACGCAGTATTTT CASSEAGDTQYF
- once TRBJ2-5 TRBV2 TGTGCCAGCAGTGCGGGAGGGACAGAACGGACCCAGTACTTC CASSAGGTERTQYF
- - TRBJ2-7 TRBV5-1 TGCGCCAGCAGACCTTATTCAGGGCCGAGCTCCTACGAGCAGTACTTC CASRPYSGPSSYEQYF
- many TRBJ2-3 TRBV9 TGTGCCAGCAGCCCCATTAGCACAGATACGCAGTATTTT CASSPISTDTQYF
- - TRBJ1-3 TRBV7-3 TGTGCCAGCAGCCCGGGGGGGACTGGAAACACCATATATTTT CASSPGGTGNTIYF